This T cell receptor beta chain derives from a study of blood T cell repertoires in COVID-19. Germline V gene data show CDR1 as MNHNS and CDR2 as SASEGT. The CDR3 extends over 18 amino acids. V gave up 4 bases and J gave up 1 base, with 20 bases separating them. Profiling relied on immunoSEQ multiplex PCR, and the TCRdb table lists in-frame clones only, not all of them. The sample includes over 90,000 clones, 87% of them seen just once. This sequence was found in a man aged 50 or older in a cohort sampled during active COVID-19. The material sequenced was peripheral blood. The chain employs TRBV6-1 and TRBJ1-5, with D possibly matching TRBD1 (6 bases). CDR3 residues: CASSGSDSRLRSNQPQHF. The CDR3 coding sequence is TGTGCCAGCAGTGGGTCGGACAGTCGTCTGAGGAGCAATCAGCCCCAGCATTTT.